The 10 T cell receptor beta chains below come from one sample, sequenced in a study of blood T cell repertoires in COVID-19. Generated by immunoSEQ multiplex PCR, the TCRdb table keeps only in-frame clones and is missing some. The table has around 300,000 clones, more than 85% seen once. What was sequenced was peripheral blood. These receptor sequences come from a woman in her 30s with COVID-19, enrolled during active disease.

The chain carries TRBV2 and TRBJ2-4, with D tentatively TRBD2 (5 bases). The CDR3 extends over 15 amino acids. Per germline, CDR1 SNHLY and CDR2 FYNNEI. V was shortened by 2 bases and J by 0 bases, with 8 bases between the two germline ends. The CDR3 DNA follows: TGTGCCAGCAGTGAACAGCGGATAGCCAAAAACATTCAGTACTTC. It encodes CASSEQRIAKNIQYF.

The chain uses TRBV18 and TRBJ1-2, with no clear D. In germline, CDR1 is KGHSH, CDR2 LQKENI. The CDR3 covers 13 residues. V dropped 4 bases and J dropped 8 bases, with 14 bases sitting between them. CDR3 sequence reads: CASSHSARWGYTF. The DNA of the CDR3 is TGTGCCAGCTCACATTCCGCCAGATGGGGCTACACCTTC.

To note about this clone: The same CDR3 can be traced to other DNA sequences in this sample. The V gene is TRBV5-4, the J gene TRBJ2-1; TRBD2 agrees at 7 bases. The germline CDR1 and CDR2 sequences are SGHNT and YYREEE (reference sequence). CDR3 length: 14 residues. V was clipped by 4 bases and J by 5 bases; unmatched bases: 6. The CDR3 DNA is TGTGCCAGCAGCCCGGGGGGTCAAAACAATGAGCAGTTCTTC. This gives the protein CASSPGGQNNEQFF.

V and J are TRBV10-1 and TRBJ2-4; 8 nucleotides agree with TRBD1. There are 15 residues in the CDR3. J gave up 7 bases and V 8 bases, and 13 bases lay outside the gene matches. Germline CDR1 WNHNN, CDR2 SYGVQD (reference sequence). The CDR3 DNA reads TGCGCCAGCGGTGGACAGGGCCCAAAGGGTAACATTCAGTACTTC. As protein: CASGGQGPKGNIQYF.

The rearrangement links TRBV28 to TRBJ1-6; 8 bases are a match to TRBD1. The CDR3 extends over 17 amino acids. The V and J ends lost 1 base and 7 bases, in that order; junction bases with no gene match: 9. CDR1 is MDHEN, CDR2 SYDVKM, per germline. This CDR3 reads CASSLSLARTGNSPLHF. CDR3 sequence (DNA): TGTGCCAGCAGTTTATCTCTAGCGAGGACAGGGAATTCACCCCTCCACTTT.

There are many counts of this clone. V and J are TRBV10-3 and TRBJ2-1; 8 bases fit TRBD1. The junction had 3 bases not matched to a gene; V was cut back by 3 bases and J by 5 bases. The CDR3 runs 14 residues. The germline V gene encodes CDR1 ENHRY and CDR2 SYGVKD. The CDR3 DNA follows: TGTGCCATCAGTGACTGGACAGGGAACAATGAGCAGTTCTTC. This translates into CAISDWTGNNEQFF.

The chain joins TRBV11-2 to TRBJ1-1; 9 bases match TRBD1. From germline, CDR1 is SGHAT and CDR2 FQNNGV. CDR3 length: 15 amino acids. Unmatched junction bases numbered 8, after V lost 2 bases and J lost 7 bases. CDR3 in DNA: TGTGCCAGCAGCTTACAGACCGGGACAGGGATTGAAGCTTTCTTT. Translated, it gives CASSLQTGTGIEAFF.

This clone came up once. This chain links TRBV12-3 or TRBV12-4 with TRBJ2-7, with D tentatively TRBD2 (6 bases). The CDR3 totals 12 residues. Trimming cost V 1 base and J 12 bases, with 13 bases left between them. The CDR3: CASSLGPGVAYF. DNA for the CDR3: TGTGCCAGCAGTTTAGGTCCGGGGGTGGCGTACTTC.

This chain joins TRBV11-2 and TRBJ2-7; D gene uncertain. Germline values: CDR1 SGHAT, CDR2 FQNNGV. The V gene lost 5 bases and the J gene lost 1 base, with 6 bases spanning the gap. The CDR3 has 12 residues. This chain's CDR3 is CASSLPSYEQYF. The CDR3 coding sequence is TGTGCCAGCAGCCTCCCGTCCTACGAGCAGTACTTC. The full variable domain, completed using reference TRBV11-2 and TRBJ2-7, is EAGVAQSPRYKIIEKRQSVAFWCNPISGHATLYWYQQILGQGPKLLIQFQNNGVVDDSQLPKDRFSAERLKGVDSTLKIQPAKLEDSAVYLCASSLPSYEQYFGPGTRLTVT.

This chain links TRBV19 with TRBJ1-2, with D uncertain. Trimming shortened V by 6 bases and J by 1 base, and 9 bases separated the two germline ends. Germline CDR1 reads LNHDA; CDR2 reads SQIVND (reference sequence). The length of the CDR3 is 13 residues. CDR3 DNA sequence: TGTGCCAGTAGCAACGGACTTAACTATGGCTACACCTTC. Its protein is CASSNGLNYGYTF.